This is a list of T cell receptor beta chains from one sample in a study of CD8 T cells in ankylosing spondylitis. TCRdb re-called the 5' RACE reads with MiXCR, one entry per CDR3 protein. In the table there are some 130,000 distinct CDR3 sequences, 11% of which are singletons. Sequencing used blood, either unsorted or a sorted T cell fraction (not recorded which). Source of these receptors: a female donor with ankylosing spondylitis or in good health (not recorded which). Each CDR3 is given with its conserved first and last residue. The order of the fields is clone size, V gene, J gene, CDR3 protein. For some rows the clone size is stated as once, few or many, or as a class when expanded; others skip it.

clone size: many; V gene: TRBV7-3; J gene: TRBJ2-3; CDR3 protein: CASSLPGAGTDTQYF
clone size: many; V gene: TRBV24-1; J gene: TRBJ2-3; CDR3 protein: CATTSSVGTQYF
clone size: many; V gene: TRBV7-9; J gene: TRBJ1-1; CDR3 protein: CASSPGTGSVTEAFF
clone size: many; V gene: TRBV18; J gene: TRBJ2-3; CDR3 protein: CASSPYETDTQYF
clone size: many; V gene: TRBV5-1; J gene: TRBJ2-1; CDR3 protein: CASSFGTSGREEQFF
clone size: many; V gene: TRBV3-1; J gene: TRBJ2-3; CDR3 protein: CASSRENVGGAQYF
clone size: many; V gene: TRBV20-1; J gene: TRBJ2-1; CDR3 protein: CSARKIAGGVYNEQFF
clone size: many; V gene: TRBV19; J gene: TRBJ2-2; CDR3 protein: CASSIIRGPEYTGELFF
clone size: once; V gene: TRBV3-1; J gene: TRBJ1-2; CDR3 protein: CASSHRGKLEGYTF
clone size: NA; V gene: TRBV10-3; J gene: TRBJ1-2; CDR3 protein: CAISEGQGRNTF
clone size: many; V gene: TRBV29-1; J gene: TRBJ1-1; CDR3 protein: CSVDGQTNTEAFF
clone size: few; V gene: TRBV20-1; J gene: TRBJ1-2; CDR3 protein: CSAKPGTPDGYTF
clone size: many; V gene: TRBV7-6; J gene: TRBJ2-1; CDR3 protein: CASSFSVGEQFF
clone size: many; V gene: TRBV6-1; J gene: TRBJ2-7; CDR3 protein: CASISGQGLGEQYF
clone size: many; V gene: TRBV27; J gene: TRBJ1-6; CDR3 protein: CASSNGVQSPLHF
clone size: many; V gene: TRBV20-1; J gene: TRBJ2-1; CDR3 protein: CSAPLQGYAYNEQFF
clone size: many; V gene: TRBV7-2; J gene: TRBJ2-2; CDR3 protein: CASSSLAGGTGELFF
clone size: many; V gene: TRBV5-1; J gene: TRBJ1-4; CDR3 protein: CASSSGQLGGNEKLFF
clone size: many; V gene: TRBV29-1; J gene: TRBJ2-7; CDR3 protein: CSVGVKRGPTYEQYF
clone size: many; V gene: TRBV3-1; J gene: TRBJ2-4; CDR3 protein: CASSQEAGENIQYF
clone size: many; V gene: TRBV12-3/TRBV12-4; J gene: TRBJ1-5; CDR3 protein: CASSLSEGWNQPQHF
clone size: many; V gene: TRBV9; J gene: TRBJ2-3; CDR3 protein: CASSGDSVRPNTDTQYF
clone size: few; V gene: TRBV7-6; J gene: TRBJ2-7; CDR3 protein: CASSPTTSLSYEQYF
clone size: many; V gene: TRBV7-9; J gene: TRBJ2-5; CDR3 protein: CASSLIEETQYF
clone size: many; V gene: TRBV7-2; J gene: TRBJ1-5; CDR3 protein: CASSLQPGTGDQPQHF
clone size: many; V gene: TRBV18; J gene: TRBJ2-1; CDR3 protein: CASSPQRGEDNEQFF
clone size: many; V gene: TRBV2; J gene: TRBJ1-6; CDR3 protein: CASIKSNSPLHF
clone size: many; V gene: TRBV11-3; J gene: TRBJ2-1; CDR3 protein: CASSSPPWSGTYNEQFF
clone size: many; V gene: TRBV10-3; J gene: TRBJ1-2; CDR3 protein: CAPRGNRTYGYTF
clone size: many; V gene: TRBV7-9; J gene: TRBJ1-5; CDR3 protein: CASSWGPSGQPQHF
clone size: few; V gene: TRBV28; J gene: TRBJ1-2; CDR3 protein: CASSAGGGYTF
clone size: many; V gene: TRBV28; J gene: TRBJ2-3; CDR3 protein: CASSSPGTSGSFTDTQYF